Listed here is a single T cell receptor beta chain. The antigen is unknown. The source of the sample is a study of T cell responses to AZD1222 COVID-19 vaccine. Study-wide background: Pooling of second doses given at about 4 or about 12 weeks was done. Overall study findings and caveats: Only after the peak T cell response were repertoires sampled. Among those given AZD1222, only six were seropositive at baseline.

This table comes from immunoSEQ multiplex PCR, and its TCRdb copy is limited to in-frame clones, with some not included. This sample carries fewer than 110,000 clones, about 88% of them seen once, and the ten largest clones take more than 15%. This clonotype was obtained from an adult in good health. The specimen comprised peripheral blood, sampled on day 0 of AZD1222 vaccination.

The CDR3 here is CASSPLGTDNSPLHF. The CDR3 nucleotides are TGTGCCAGCAGCCCACTTGGGACAGATAATTCACCCCTCCACTTT. This rearrangement joins TRBV9 to TRBJ1-6; 7 bases fit TRBD1. V dropped 4 bases and J dropped 5; count of bases not matched to a gene: 6. This CDR3 comprises 15 residues. Germline V gene data show CDR1 as SGDLS and CDR2 as YYNGEE.